This TCR beta chain was documented in a study of long-term antiretroviral therapy in people with HIV. Regarding the study as a whole: Participants lacked recorded data on ART adherence, viral resistance or therapy changes. Dominant in the repertoire at all time points were clones expanded before ART.

Germline V lookup: CDR1 GTSNPN, CDR2 SVGIG (reference sequence). Between the trimmed V and J ends, which lost 4 bases and 2 bases, there was a span of 21 bases. CDR3 size: 17 residues. DNA was extracted from approximately 0.95-9.8 million thawed cryopreserved PBMC. A note on this clone: Antigen unknown.

The immunoSEQ assay was v3.0, run at survey level. For every sample, sequencing targeted roughly 40,000-55,000 T-cell genomes. Measured with immunoSEQ multiplex PCR; TCRdb has only the in-frame clones, and not every one. The sample contains roughly 25,000 clones, approximately 79% of which appear only once. The source was unsorted PBMCs, collected 2.1 years after starting antiretroviral therapy. This clonotype was sampled from a man aged 25 to 45 with HIV. V is TRBV30 and J is TRBJ1-3, with D perhaps TRBD1 (5 bases). The CDR3 DNA reads TGTGCCTGGACCCGCCGGGGCGGAACTCTGGCTGGAAACACCATATATTTT. This sequence encodes CAWTRRGGTLAGNTIYF.